These T cell receptor beta chains were read from a single sample in a study of monozygotic twins with cystic fibrosis. Sequenced by immunoSEQ multiplex PCR; TCRdb stores in-frame clones only, minus some. This table has 30,000 to 40,000 clones, about 89% appearing once. The sample taken for sequencing was blood. The receptors were gathered from a boy younger than 10 with cystic fibrosis. Both conserved end residues are part of each CDR3. The D gene is left open where the match is weak. Not all rows give a size; the values are once, few, many and, for expanded clones, a class.

d_gene,v_gene,abundance,j_gene,CDR3aa,CDR3nt
TRBD1,TRBV6-5,NA,TRBJ1-2,CASSYSTGGHGYTF,TGTGCCAGCAGTTACTCAACAGGGGGTCATGGCTACACCTTC
TRBD1,TRBV7-9,NA,TRBJ1-3,CASSLGQGTDGNTIYF,TGTGCCAGCAGCTTGGGACAGGGGACCGACGGAAACACCATATATTTT
TRBD1,TRBV10-3,NA,TRBJ2-7,CAISEGQGTEQYF,TGTGCCATCAGTGAGGGACAGGGGACGGAGCAGTACTTC
NA,TRBV4-2,NA,TRBJ1-4,CASSQGGSGEKLFF,TGTGCCAGCAGCCAAGGGGGGTCAGGTGAAAAACTGTTTTTT
NA,TRBV27,NA,TRBJ2-1,CASSLIQGNYNEQFF,TGTGCCAGCAGTTTAATCCAGGGGAACTACAATGAGCAGTTCTTC
NA,TRBV9,NA,TRBJ1-4,CASSPIQGGFEKLFF,TGTGCCAGCAGCCCGATTCAGGGTGGGTTCGAAAAACTGTTTTTT
NA,TRBV5-1,once,TRBJ1-4,CASSLMAATNEKLFF,TGCGCCAGCAGCTTAATGGCCGCAACTAATGAAAAACTGTTTTTT
NA,TRBV4-2,NA,TRBJ2-6,CASSQEGRRVSGTGANVLTF,TGTGCCAGCAGCCAAGAAGGCAGGAGAGTATCTGGAACAGGGGCCAACGTCCTGACTTTC
TRBD1,TRBV11-2,NA,TRBJ1-5,CASSLGRDSNQPQHF,TGTGCCAGCAGCTTAGGCCGGGACAGTAATCAGCCCCAGCATTTT
NA,TRBV11-2,NA,TRBJ2-7,CASSFAVPSYEQYF,TGTGCCAGCAGCTTCGCTGTCCCCTCCTACGAGCAGTACTTC
NA,TRBV19,NA,TRBJ1-1,CASSIGGGRGRTEAFF,TGTGCCAGTAGTATAGGAGGGGGGCGCGGACGCACTGAAGCTTTCTTT
NA,TRBV19,NA,TRBJ2-1,CASKGRPYNEQFF,TGTGCCAGTAAAGGCAGGCCCTACAATGAGCAGTTCTTC
NA,TRBV19,NA,TRBJ2-3,CASSPTQRNTDTQYF,TGTGCCAGTAGTCCAACTCAGCGGAACACAGATACGCAGTATTTT
NA,TRBV9,NA,TRBJ1-1,CASSLGGGPNTEAFF,TGTGCCAGCAGCCTCGGTGGAGGGCCGAACACTGAAGCTTTCTTT
TRBD1,TRBV7-9,NA,TRBJ1-4,CASSLADRGGEKLFF,TGTGCCAGCAGCTTAGCGGACAGGGGGGGCGAAAAACTGTTTTTT
NA,TRBV9,NA,TRBJ1-1,CASSAPGNTEAFF,TGTGCCAGCAGCGCTCCGGGGAACACTGAAGCTTTCTTT
NA,TRBV7-9,NA,TRBJ1-2,CASSLALGGDYGYTF,TGTGCCAGCAGCTTAGCGCTGGGCGGGGACTATGGCTACACCTTC
TRBD1,TRBV19,NA,TRBJ1-1,CASSISRGLNTEAFF,TGTGCCAGTAGTATATCGAGGGGGCTGAACACTGAAGCTTTCTTT
NA,TRBV11-3,NA,TRBJ2-1,CASSLVGRGGNEQFF,TGTGCCAGCAGCTTAGTTGGCAGGGGAGGAAATGAGCAGTTCTTC
NA,TRBV4-3,NA,TRBJ1-5,CASSQDAAQGNQPQHF,TGCGCCAGCAGCCAAGATGCGGCGCAGGGTAATCAGCCCCAGCATTTT